This T cell receptor beta chain was captured in a study of untreated major depressive disorder. This clone was picked up one time. Clones were read by immunoSEQ multiplex PCR, and TCRdb kept only the in-frame ones, dropping some. The sample records roughly 17,000 clones, roughly 90% being singletons. The clonotype originates from a woman in her forties with major depressive disorder. The sequenced material came from CD4+ T cells from PBMCs.

CDR3 coding DNA: TGTGCCAGCTCACGGACAGTAGCTAACTATGGCTACACCTTC. It is translated as CASSRTVANYGYTF. The chain recombines TRBV18 with TRBJ1-2, with D perhaps matching TRBD1 (6 bases). Germline CDR1 is KGHSH and CDR2 is LQKENI. The CDR3 is 14 amino acids. V lost 4 bases, J lost 0 bases, and 9 bases lay in between.